The T cell receptor (beta chain) described here comes from a study of T cell clonality in common variable immunodeficiency. The sample holds a few counts of this clone. Its antigen is not known. The read ends 3 residues before the CDR3 terminus; that terminus is restored from the germline J gene. Study outcomes and limitations: T cell subpopulation sequencing would be needed to explain CVID clonality. Compared with healthy controls, CVID subjects showed increased TCRbeta clonality, mostly in about a third. In common variable immunodeficiency, TCR beta chains reportedly carried fewer deletions and N-nucleotide insertions.

V lost 5 bases and J lost 3, with 5 bases in between. The CDR3 spans 11 residues. The germline V gene has CDR1 SGHRS and CDR2 YFSETQ. CVID and control samples used equivalent genomic DNA input. Using immunoSEQ multiplex PCR, the repertoire was profiled, and TCRdb retains in-frame clones only, with some absent. The sample holds around 42,000 clones, and no clone turns up only once. This clonotype originated in a human donor with common variable immunodeficiency. The sample consisted of peripheral blood mononuclear cells. The chain uses TRBV5-1 and TRBJ2-5, with D unclear. CDR3 DNA, as far as it was read: TGCGCCAGCAGTTCTAAAGAGACC. It specifies CASSSKET. The full-length CDR3 reads as CASSSKETQYF.